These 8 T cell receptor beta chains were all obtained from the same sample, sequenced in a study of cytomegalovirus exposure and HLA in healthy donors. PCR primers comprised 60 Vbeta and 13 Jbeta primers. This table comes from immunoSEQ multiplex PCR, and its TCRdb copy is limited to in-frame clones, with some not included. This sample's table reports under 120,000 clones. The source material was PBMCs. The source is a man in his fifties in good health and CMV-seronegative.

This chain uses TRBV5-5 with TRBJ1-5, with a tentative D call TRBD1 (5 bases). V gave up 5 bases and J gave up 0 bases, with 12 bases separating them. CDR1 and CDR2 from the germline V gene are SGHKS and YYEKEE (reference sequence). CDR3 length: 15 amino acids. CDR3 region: CASRLTVYSNQPQHF. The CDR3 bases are TGTGCCAGCAGACTGACAGTTTATAGCAATCAGCCCCAGCATTTT.

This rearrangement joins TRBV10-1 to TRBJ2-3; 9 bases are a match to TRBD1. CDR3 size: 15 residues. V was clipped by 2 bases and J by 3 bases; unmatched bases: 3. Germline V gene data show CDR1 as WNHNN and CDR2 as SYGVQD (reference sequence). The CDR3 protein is CASSETGGSTDTQYF. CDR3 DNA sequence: TGCGCCAGCAGTGAGACAGGGGGCTCGACAGATACGCAGTATTTT.

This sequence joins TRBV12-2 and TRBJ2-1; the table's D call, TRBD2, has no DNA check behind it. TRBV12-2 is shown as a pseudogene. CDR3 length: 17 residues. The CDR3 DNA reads TGTGCAAGTCGCTTACCCCGACTAGCCCGTGGATACAATGAGCAGTTCTTC. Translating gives CASRLPRLARGYNEQFF.

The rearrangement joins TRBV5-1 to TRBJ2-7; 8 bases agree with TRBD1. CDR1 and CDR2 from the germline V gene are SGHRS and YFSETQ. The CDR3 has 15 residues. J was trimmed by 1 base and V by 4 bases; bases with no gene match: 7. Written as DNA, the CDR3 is TGCGCCAGCAGCGTGGCCGGGACAGGTTCCTACGAGCAGTACTTC. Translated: CASSVAGTGSYEQYF.

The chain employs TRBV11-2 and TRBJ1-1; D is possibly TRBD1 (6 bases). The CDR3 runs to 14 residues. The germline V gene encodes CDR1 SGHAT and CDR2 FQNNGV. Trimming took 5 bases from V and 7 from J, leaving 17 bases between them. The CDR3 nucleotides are TGTGCCAGCAGCCCCGGGGACAATGGGATTGAAGCTTTCTTT. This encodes CASSPGDNGIEAFF.

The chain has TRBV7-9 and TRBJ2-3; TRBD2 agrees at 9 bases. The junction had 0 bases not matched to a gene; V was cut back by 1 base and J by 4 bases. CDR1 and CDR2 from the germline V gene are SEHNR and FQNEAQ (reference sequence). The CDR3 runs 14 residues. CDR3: CASSLGGGADTQYF. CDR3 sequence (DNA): TGTGCCAGCAGCTTAGGCGGGGGGGCAGATACGCAGTATTTT.

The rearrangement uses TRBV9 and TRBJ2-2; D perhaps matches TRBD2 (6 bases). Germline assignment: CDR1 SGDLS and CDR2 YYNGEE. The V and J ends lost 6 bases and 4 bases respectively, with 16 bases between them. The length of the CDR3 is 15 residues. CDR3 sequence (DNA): TGTGCCAGCAAGGGCGGGGACCCAGGCACCGGGGAGCTGTTTTTT. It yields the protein CASKGGDPGTGELFF. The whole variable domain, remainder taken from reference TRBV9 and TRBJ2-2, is DSGVTQTPKHLITATGQRVTLRCSPRSGDLSVYWYQQSLDQGLQFLIQYYNGEERAKGNILERFSAQQFPDLHSELNLSSLELGDSALYFCASKGGDPGTGELFFGEGSRLTVL.

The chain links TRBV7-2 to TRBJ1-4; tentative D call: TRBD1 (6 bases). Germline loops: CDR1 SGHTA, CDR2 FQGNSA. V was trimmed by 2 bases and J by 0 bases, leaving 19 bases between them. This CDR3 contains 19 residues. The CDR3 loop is CASSLRLGAGASTNEKLFF. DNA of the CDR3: TGTGCCAGCAGCTTAAGGCTAGGCGCGGGGGCCTCAACTAATGAAAAACTGTTTTTT. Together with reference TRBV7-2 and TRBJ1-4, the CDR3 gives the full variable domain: GAGVSQSPSNKVTEKGKDVELRCDPISGHTALYWYRQSLGQGLEFLIYFQGNSAPDKSGLPSDRFSAERTGGSVSTLTIQRTQQEDSAVYLCASSLRLGAGASTNEKLFFGSGTQLSVL.